One sample yielded the 10 T cell receptor beta chains listed below, sequenced in a study of blood T cells in healthy people across ages. It was with a sample-barcoded 5' primer and a J-beta primer mix that a second PCR of roughly 7 to 11 cycles was run. TCRdb itself ran the 5' RACE reads through MiXCR, one entry per CDR3 protein. Counted here are around 1.5 million distinct CDR3 sequences, almost 60% occurring once; the ten biggest clones make up 5% to 7%. Sequenced sample: blood. The receptors were gathered from a man younger than 35 in good health.

In this sample, this clonotype turned up a few times. The chain has TRBV11-2 and TRBJ2-7; no clear D gene. Germline CDR1 reads SGHAT; CDR2 reads FQNNGV. There are 15 residues in the CDR3. The V and J ends lost 4 bases and 3 bases respectively, with 16 bases between them. The CDR3 bases are TGTGCCAGCAGCTCCCCCCGCAGCCAATTCTACGAGCAGTACTTC. This encodes CASSSPRSQFYEQYF. Together with reference TRBV11-2 and TRBJ2-7, the CDR3 gives the full variable domain: EAGVAQSPRYKIIEKRQSVAFWCNPISGHATLYWYQQILGQGPKLLIQFQNNGVVDDSQLPKDRFSAERLKGVDSTLKIQPAKLEDSAVYLCASSSPRSQFYEQYFGPGTRLTVT.

J is TRBJ2-5 and V is TRBV27; no definite D call. The CDR3 length is 15 residues. Germline values: CDR1 MNHEY, CDR2 SMNVEV (reference sequence). Trimming took 4 bases from V and 2 from J, leaving 14 bases between them. CDR3 DNA sequence: TGTGCCAGCAGTTCGTTACTCGGACCTCAAGAGACCCAGTACTTC. It translates to CASSSLLGPQETQYF.

The V and J genes are TRBV12-3 or TRBV12-4 and TRBJ2-7; 7 positions agree with TRBD1. With V trimmed by 3 bases and J by 5 bases, 10 bases remained unmatched. The CDR3 totals 15 residues. The CDR3 nucleotides read TGTGCCAGCAGTTTTGACGGAGGACAGGCAGACGAGCAGTACTTC. Residues: CASSFDGGQADEQYF.

This clonotype has just a few counts. A read error may account for a junction end that differs from germline. The V call is TRBV20-1, the J call TRBJ2-4; D is ambiguous. The DNA matches TRBJ2-5 better at its end, which makes the J call doubtful. The germline gives CDR1 DFQATT, CDR2 SNEGSKA (reference sequence). This CDR3 contains 13 residues. The CDR3 protein is CSARGSVGETQYF. As DNA, the CDR3 is TGCAGTGCCAGAGGTTCGGTTGGAGAGACCCAGTACTTC.

The rearrangement uses TRBV9 and TRBJ1-6; D unclear. With 3 bases removed from V and 7 bases from J, the gap between germline ends came to 11 bases. This CDR3 contains 14 residues. Germline V gene lookup returns CDR1 SGDLS and CDR2 YYNGEE. CDR3 sequence reads: CASSEGWQNSPLHF. CDR3 DNA sequence: TGTGCCAGCAGCGAAGGATGGCAGAATTCACCCCTCCACTTT. Based on the CDR3 plus reference TRBV9 and TRBJ1-6, the full variable domain is DSGVTQTPKHLITATGQRVTLRCSPRSGDLSVYWYQQSLDQGLQFLIQYYNGEERAKGNILERFSAQQFPDLHSELNLSSLELGDSALYFCASSEGWQNSPLHFGNGTRLTVT.

This chain joins TRBV7-6 and TRBJ2-1, with TRBD2 matching over 7 bases. The J call may be faulty, since TRBJ2-7 better matches the DNA end. The CDR3 extends over 14 amino acids. CDR1 and CDR2 from the germline V gene are SGHVS and FNYEAQ. CDR3 nucleotides: TGTGCCAGCAGCCCTCAGCGGGGTTACAATGAGCAGTACTTC. This gives the protein CASSPQRGYNEQYF.

This clonotype was seen a handful of times. V gene TRBV5-1 combines with J gene TRBJ2-3; TRBD2 matches 8 bases. The CDR3 spans 14 residues. With 1 base clipped from V and 5 bases from J, the junction kept 3 bases outside the gene matches. The germline V gene encodes CDR1 SGHRS and CDR2 YFSETQ. CDR3 residues: CASSLLAGKDTQYF. DNA for the CDR3: TGCGCCAGCAGCTTGTTAGCGGGAAAAGATACGCAGTATTTT.

This chain uses TRBV18 with TRBJ2-5; the D gene could be TRBD1 or TRBD2 (5 bases each). Germline lookup yields CDR1 KGHSH and CDR2 LQKENI. CDR3 size: 19 residues. Deletions cut 3 bases from V and 6 bases from J, with 29 bases between. For the CDR3, the DNA is TGTGCCAGCTCACCTAGCAGCCCCGGGACGAGACTCGTGACAAAGACCCAGTACTTC. It codes for CASSPSSPGTRLVTKTQYF.

This clonotype was seen at least ten times. CDR3 residues: CATSRDRGGYEQYF. CDR3 bases: TGTGCCACCAGCAGAGACAGGGGGGGGTACGAGCAGTACTTC. The V gene is TRBV15, the J gene TRBJ2-7; D possibly uses TRBD1 or TRBD2 (7 bases each). V lost 0 bases and J 4 bases, leaving 10 bases between the germline ends. The CDR3 spans 14 residues. Per the germline V gene, CDR1 is LNHNV and CDR2 is YYDKDF (reference sequence).

Note on this clonotype: The junction departs from the called germline gene at one end, perhaps through a read error. CDR3 coding DNA: TGCGCCGGCAGCCAAGGGGGGACAGGTTTTTACGAGCAGTACTTC. Translating it yields CAGSQGGTGFYEQYF. The V and J genes are TRBV4-1 and TRBJ2-5, with 8 bases matching TRBD1. The J call could be wrong; TRBJ2-7 is a better fit for the DNA end. CDR1 and CDR2 from the germline V gene are MGHRA and YSYEKL. The CDR3 is 15 residues long.